One and the same sample provided the 11 T cell receptor beta chains below, sequenced in a study of blood T cell repertoires in COVID-19. Method: immunoSEQ multiplex PCR; TCRdb's copy keeps in-frame clones and lacks some. Of 300,000 to 450,000 clones in the sample, over 75% were seen once. The sample was peripheral blood. All receptors derive from a woman between 55 and 75 years old with COVID-19, enrolled during active disease.

The rearrangement uses TRBV6-6 and TRBJ2-5; 7 bases fit TRBD1. Germline CDR1 and CDR2: MNHNY and SVGAGI (reference sequence). V gave up 6 bases and J gave up 1 base; unmatched junction bases: 5. This CDR3 spans 14 amino acids. The DNA for the CDR3 is TGTGCCAGCAGGACCGGGACAGCCCAAGAGACCCAGTACTTC. It is translated as CASRTGTAQETQYF.

This chain connects TRBV3-1 (or the pseudogene TRBV3-2) to TRBJ2-3; a weak D match, TRBD2 (6 bases). The CDR3 sequence is 16 residues long. The germline V gene has CDR1 LGHDT and CDR2 YNNKEL (reference sequence). V was trimmed by 1 base and J by 1 base, leaving 12 bases between them. In DNA, the CDR3 is TGTGCCAGCAGCCAAGGTTTGCGGGGAGGCACAGATACGCAGTATTTT. Its translation: CASSQGLRGGTDTQYF.

This chain uses TRBV4-1 with TRBJ2-1, with TRBD2 matching over 7 bases. This CDR3 has 16 amino acids. From germline, CDR1 is MGHRA and CDR2 YSYEKL. After removal of 4 bases from V and 0 bases from J, the junction contained 6 bases not matched to a gene. The CDR3, as DNA: TGCGCCAGCAGCCTAAGAGGCGGGAGCTCCTACAATGAGCAGTTCTTC. Protein sequence: CASSLRGGSSYNEQFF.

Points on this clone: At one boundary the junction diverges from the germline segment, which might be a read error. CDR3 region: CASSIDRGNAYEQCF. The CDR3 DNA follows: TGTGCCAGTAGTATCGATCGGGGAAACGCCTACGAGCAGTGCTTC. The V and J genes are TRBV19 and TRBJ2-7; the D gene is possibly TRBD2 (5 bases). This CDR3 region has 15 residues. CDR1 and CDR2 (germline): LNHDA, SQIVND (reference sequence). Full variable domain (remainder filled in from reference TRBV19 and TRBJ2-7): DGGITQSPKYLFRKEGQNVTLSCEQNLNHDAMYWYRQDPGQGLRLIYYSQIVNDFQKGDIAEGYSVSREKKESFPLTVTSAQKNPTAFYLCASSIDRGNAYEQCFGPGTRLTVT.

The V and J genes are TRBV3-1 (or the pseudogene TRBV3-2) and TRBJ1-1; a possible D gene is TRBD1 (5 bases). Germline CDR1 LGHDT, CDR2 YNNKEL (reference sequence). V dropped 3 bases and J dropped 6 bases, with 17 bases sitting between them. There are 15 residues in the CDR3. Written as DNA, the CDR3 is TGTGCCAGCAGCCACGGGAGGGGCAGAATCGCTGAAGCTTTCTTT. Protein sequence: CASSHGRGRIAEAFF.

V gene TRBV9 combines with J gene TRBJ1-6; no reliable D call. Germline assignment: CDR1 SGDLS and CDR2 YYNGEE. The V end was cut by 0 bases, the J end by 4 bases, with 5 bases between. This CDR3 is built from 14 residues. The CDR3 DNA reads TGTGCCAGCAGCGTAGGACAATATAATTCACCCCTCCACTTT. This sequence encodes CASSVGQYNSPLHF.

The chain is built from TRBV19 and TRBJ1-3; TRBD1 might be the D (6 bases). This CDR3 is built from 16 residues. CDR1 and CDR2 (germline): LNHDA, SQIVND (reference sequence). V was cut by 5 bases and J by 0 bases, with 14 bases left in between. DNA of the CDR3: TGTGCCAGTAGTCCCCGGGACACTATCTCTGGAAACACCATATATTTT. Amino acid sequence: CASSPRDTISGNTIYF.

This chain links TRBV7-7 with TRBJ2-3; 10 nucleotides agree with TRBD1. The CDR3 consists of 13 residues. Germline V CDR1 and CDR2: SSHAT, FNYEAQ (reference sequence). J gave up 6 bases and V 5 bases, and 2 bases lay outside the gene matches. CDR3 DNA: TGTGCCAGCAGCCGGGACAGGGGCGATACGCAGTATTTT. Protein product: CASSRDRGDTQYF.

The CDR3 protein is CASSPGHLYPRNSGNTIYF. DNA of the CDR3: TGTGCCAGCAGTCCCGGACACCTTTACCCCCGAAACTCTGGAAACACCATATATTTT. The chain carries TRBV6-6 and TRBJ1-3, with D possibly matching TRBD1 (5 bases). V was trimmed by 5 bases and J by 0 bases, leaving 23 bases between them. The length of the CDR3 is 19 residues. Per germline, CDR1 MNHNY and CDR2 SVGAGI (reference sequence).

CDR3 residues: CASSQVSGGPTGELFF. The DNA of the CDR3 is TGTGCCAGCAGCCAAGTTTCGGGGGGGCCCACCGGGGAGCTGTTTTTT. The rearrangement links TRBV14 to TRBJ2-2; 8 nucleotides line up with TRBD2. This CDR3 contains 16 residues. The germline CDR1 and CDR2 sequences are SGHDN and FVKESK. V dropped 1 base and J dropped 4; count of bases not matched to a gene: 5.

CDR3 in DNA: TGTGCCAGCAGTACGGGACAGATAATAAACGATGGCTACACCTTC. It yields the protein CASSTGQIINDGYTF. The chain joins TRBV6-6 to TRBJ1-2, with TRBD1 identical over 7 bases. V was pared by 5 bases and J by 6 bases, with 12 bases of the junction left unmatched. Germline CDR1 is MNHNY and CDR2 is SVGAGI (reference sequence). The CDR3 spans 15 residues.